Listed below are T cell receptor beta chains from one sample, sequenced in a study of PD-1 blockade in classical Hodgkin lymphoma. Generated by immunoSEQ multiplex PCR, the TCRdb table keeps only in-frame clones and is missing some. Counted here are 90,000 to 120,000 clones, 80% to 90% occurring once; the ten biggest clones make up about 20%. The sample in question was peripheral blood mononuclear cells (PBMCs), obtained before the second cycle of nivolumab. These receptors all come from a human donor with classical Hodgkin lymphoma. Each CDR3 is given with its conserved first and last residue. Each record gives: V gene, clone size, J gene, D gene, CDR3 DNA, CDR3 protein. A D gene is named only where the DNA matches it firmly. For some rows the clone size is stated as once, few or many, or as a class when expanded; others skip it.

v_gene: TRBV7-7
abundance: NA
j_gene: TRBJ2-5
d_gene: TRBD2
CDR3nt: TGTGCTAGCAGCTTAGCGTGGGTAGCGGGTACCCAAGAGACCCAGTACTTC
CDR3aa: CASSLAWVAGTQETQYF

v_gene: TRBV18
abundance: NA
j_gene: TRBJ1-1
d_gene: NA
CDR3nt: TGTGCCAGCTCACCCCGGGGCGGGGTGAACACTGAAGCTTTCTTT
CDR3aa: CASSPRGGVNTEAFF

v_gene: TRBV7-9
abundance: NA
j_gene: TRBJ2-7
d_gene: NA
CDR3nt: TGTGCCAGCAGCCCCCGGGGGGCGGGAGCAGCCTACGAGCAGTACTTC
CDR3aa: CASSPRGAGAAYEQYF

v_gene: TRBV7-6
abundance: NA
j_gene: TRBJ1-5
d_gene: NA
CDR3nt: TGTGCCAGCAGCGCCAGTGGGGATAGCAATCAGCCCCAGCATTTT
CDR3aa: CASSASGDSNQPQHF

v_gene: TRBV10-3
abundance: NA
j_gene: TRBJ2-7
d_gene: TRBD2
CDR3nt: TGTGCCATCAGTGAAGGACTAGGGAGCTACGAGCAGTACTTC
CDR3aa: CAISEGLGSYEQYF

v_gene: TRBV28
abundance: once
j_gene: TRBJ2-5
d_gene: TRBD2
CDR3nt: TGTGCCAGCAGCCCGACTAGCGGGAGGGCCCGGGAGACCCAGTACTTC
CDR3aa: CASSPTSGRARETQYF

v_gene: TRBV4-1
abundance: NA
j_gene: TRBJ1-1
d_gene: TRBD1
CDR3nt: TGCGCCAGCAGCCAACTAATTGACAGGGGGCGAGGGGACACTGAAGCTTTCTTT
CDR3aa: CASSQLIDRGRGDTEAFF

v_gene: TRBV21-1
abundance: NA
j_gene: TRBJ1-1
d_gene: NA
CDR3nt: TGTGCCAGCAGCAACCGGGACAGGGAAGCCCTGGGCACTGAAGCTTTCTTT
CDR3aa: CASSNRDREALGTEAFF

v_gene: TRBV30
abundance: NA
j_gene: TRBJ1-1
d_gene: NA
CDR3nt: TGTGCCTGGAGTGTAGTTCGGGGCCCTGAAGCTTTCTTT
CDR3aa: CAWSVVRGPEAFF

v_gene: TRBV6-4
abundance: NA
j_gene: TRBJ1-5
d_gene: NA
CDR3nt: TGTGCCAGCAGTGACCCCTTGGCAGGCAATCAGCCCCAGCATTTT
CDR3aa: CASSDPLAGNQPQHF

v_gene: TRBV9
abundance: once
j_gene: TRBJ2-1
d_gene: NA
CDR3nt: TGTGCCAGCAGCGCCGGACCAACGCAAAGACCGTTCTTC
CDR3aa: CASSAGPTQRPFF

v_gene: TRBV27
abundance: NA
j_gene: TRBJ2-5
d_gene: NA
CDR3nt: TGTGCCAGCAGTTTTTGGGCCGCCCAGTACTTC
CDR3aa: CASSFWAAQYF

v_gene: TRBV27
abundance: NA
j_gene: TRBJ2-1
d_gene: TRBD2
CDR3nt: TGTGCCAGCAGTCCTACTAGCGCCCGATACAATGAGCAGTTCTTC
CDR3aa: CASSPTSARYNEQFF

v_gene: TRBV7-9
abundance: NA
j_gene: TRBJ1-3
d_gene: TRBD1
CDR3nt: TGTGCCAGCAGCTCAATCTCCAAGGGGGCGTCTGGAAACACCATATATTTT
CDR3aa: CASSSISKGASGNTIYF

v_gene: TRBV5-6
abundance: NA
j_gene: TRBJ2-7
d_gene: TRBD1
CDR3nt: TGTGCCAGCAGCCTCGGACAGGTGCGTGGCGAGCAGTACTTC
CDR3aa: CASSLGQVRGEQYF

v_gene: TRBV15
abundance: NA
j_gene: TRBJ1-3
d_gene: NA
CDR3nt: TGTGCCACCAGCAGAGACCCCCTTGCGGCAAACACCATATATTTT
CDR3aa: CATSRDPLAANTIYF

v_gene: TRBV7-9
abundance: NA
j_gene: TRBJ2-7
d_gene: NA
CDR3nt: TGTGCCAGCAGCTTAAATTTGGCGGGATTCGAGCAGTACTTC
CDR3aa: CASSLNLAGFEQYF

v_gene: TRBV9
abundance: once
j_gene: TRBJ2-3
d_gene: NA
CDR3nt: TGTGCCAGCAGCGCCAGCCGGGCAGATACGCAGTATTTT
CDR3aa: CASSASRADTQYF

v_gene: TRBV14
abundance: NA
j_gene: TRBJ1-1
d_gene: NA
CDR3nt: TGTGCCAGCAGCCAAGATGGAGGGGTCACTGAAGCTTTCTTT
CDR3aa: CASSQDGGVTEAFF

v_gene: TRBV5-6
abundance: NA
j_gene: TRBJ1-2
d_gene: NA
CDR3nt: TGTGCCAGCAGCTTGGGATTCAGTTGCACCTTC
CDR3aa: CASSLGFSCTF

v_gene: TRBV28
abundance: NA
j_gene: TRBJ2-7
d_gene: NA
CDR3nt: TGTGCCAGCAGTCTCAGGGGGGGGGAGCAGTACTTC
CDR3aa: CASSLRGGEQYF

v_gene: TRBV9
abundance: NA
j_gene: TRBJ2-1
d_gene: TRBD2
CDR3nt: TGTGCCAGCAGCGCCAAGGGACTACCCTCCTACAATGAGCAGTTCTTC
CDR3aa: CASSAKGLPSYNEQFF

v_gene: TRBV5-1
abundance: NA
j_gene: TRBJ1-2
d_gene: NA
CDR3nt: TGTGCCAGCAGAAAAAACGGCGGCAGTTACAACTATGGCTACACCTTC
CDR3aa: CASRKNGGSYNYGYTF

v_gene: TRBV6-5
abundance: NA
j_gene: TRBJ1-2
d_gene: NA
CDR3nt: TGTGCCAGCAGTTACACCCTCGGGGGGCCGGGCTACACCTTC
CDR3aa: CASSYTLGGPGYTF

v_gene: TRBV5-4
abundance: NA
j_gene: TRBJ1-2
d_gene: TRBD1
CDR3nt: TGTGCCAGCAGCACGGGACAGGGGAGCGGCTATGGCTACACCTTC
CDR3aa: CASSTGQGSGYGYTF

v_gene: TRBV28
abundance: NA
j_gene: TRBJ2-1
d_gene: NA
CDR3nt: TGTGCCAGCAGTTATAGGTACAATGAGCAGTTCTTC
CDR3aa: CASSYRYNEQFF

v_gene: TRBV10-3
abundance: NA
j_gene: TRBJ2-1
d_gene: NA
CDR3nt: TGTGCCATCAGTGAGGTTGATGAGCAGTTCTTC
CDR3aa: CAISEVDEQFF

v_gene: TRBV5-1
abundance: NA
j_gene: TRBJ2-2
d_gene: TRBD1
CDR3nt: TGCGCCAGCAGCTTGGAGGACAGGGCAACCGGGGAGCTGTTTTTT
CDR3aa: CASSLEDRATGELFF

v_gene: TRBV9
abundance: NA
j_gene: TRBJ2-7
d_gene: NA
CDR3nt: TGTGCCAGCAGCGTAGAGGGGACAACCGAGCAGTACTTC
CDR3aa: CASSVEGTTEQYF

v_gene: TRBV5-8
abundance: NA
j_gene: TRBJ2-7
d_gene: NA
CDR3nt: TGTGCCAGCAGCTTGGGCCAGGGAGTCTACGAGCAGTACTTC
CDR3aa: CASSLGQGVYEQYF

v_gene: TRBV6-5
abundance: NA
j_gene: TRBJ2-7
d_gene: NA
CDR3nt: TGTGCCAGCAGTTTCCGGGACACCTACTACGAGCAGTACTTC
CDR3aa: CASSFRDTYYEQYF

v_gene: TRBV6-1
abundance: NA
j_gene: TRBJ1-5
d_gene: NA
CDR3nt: TGTGCCAGCAGTGAAGCGACAGACGGCAATCAGCCCCAGCATTTT
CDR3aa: CASSEATDGNQPQHF

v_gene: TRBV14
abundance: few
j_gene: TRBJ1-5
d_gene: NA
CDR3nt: TGTGCCAGCATGCGGAGGGTCAGCAATCAGCCCCAGCATTTT
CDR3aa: CASMRRVSNQPQHF

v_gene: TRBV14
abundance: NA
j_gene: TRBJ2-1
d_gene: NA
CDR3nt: TGTGCCAGCAGCCAAGAAAGAGGGTCCTACAATGAGCAGTTCTTC
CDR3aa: CASSQERGSYNEQFF

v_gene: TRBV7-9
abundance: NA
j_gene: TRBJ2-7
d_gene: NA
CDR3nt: TGTGCCAGCAGCTGGATAGGTGACAGGGAGGGACTAATCTACGAGCAGTACTTC
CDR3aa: CASSWIGDREGLIYEQYF

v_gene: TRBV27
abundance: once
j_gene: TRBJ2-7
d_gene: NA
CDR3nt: TGTGCCAGCAGTCCCTTTTCCGGGACACTACCCGGCGAGCAGTACTTC
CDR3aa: CASSPFSGTLPGEQYF

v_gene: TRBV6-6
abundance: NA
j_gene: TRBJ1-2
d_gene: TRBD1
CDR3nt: TGTGCCAGTGGATCCGACGGGACAGCCCCCCGCTACACCTTC
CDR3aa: CASGSDGTAPRYTF

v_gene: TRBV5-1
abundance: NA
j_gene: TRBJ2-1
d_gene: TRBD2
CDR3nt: TGCGCCAGCAGCTTAGGGGGACTAGCGGGGGCTACTGAGCAGTTCTTC
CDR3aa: CASSLGGLAGATEQFF

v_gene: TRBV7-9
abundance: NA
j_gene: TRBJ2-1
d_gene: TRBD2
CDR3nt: TGTGCCAGCAGCCAGGGGACTAGCGGAGCCCACTACAATGAGCAGTTCTTC
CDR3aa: CASSQGTSGAHYNEQFF

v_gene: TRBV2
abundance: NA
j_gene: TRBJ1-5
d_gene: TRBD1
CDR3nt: TGTGCCAGCAGGACTGGACAGGGAGGTCAGCCCCAGCATTTT
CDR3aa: CASRTGQGGQPQHF

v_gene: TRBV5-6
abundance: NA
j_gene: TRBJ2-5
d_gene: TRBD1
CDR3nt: TGTGCCAGCAGCTTCACAGGGGGGCAAGAGACCCAGTACTTC
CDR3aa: CASSFTGGQETQYF